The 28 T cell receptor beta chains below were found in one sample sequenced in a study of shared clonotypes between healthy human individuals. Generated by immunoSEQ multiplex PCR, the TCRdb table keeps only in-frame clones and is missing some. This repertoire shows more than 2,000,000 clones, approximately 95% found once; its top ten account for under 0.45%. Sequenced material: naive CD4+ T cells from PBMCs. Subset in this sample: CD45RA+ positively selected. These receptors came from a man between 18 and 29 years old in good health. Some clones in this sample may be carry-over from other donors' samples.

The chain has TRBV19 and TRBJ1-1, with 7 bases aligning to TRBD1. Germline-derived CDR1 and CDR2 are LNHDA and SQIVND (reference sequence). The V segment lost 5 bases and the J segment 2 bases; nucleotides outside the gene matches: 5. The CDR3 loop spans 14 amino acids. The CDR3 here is CASSAGTANTEAFF. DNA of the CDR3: TGTGCCAGTAGTGCCGGGACAGCCAACACTGAAGCTTTCTTT.

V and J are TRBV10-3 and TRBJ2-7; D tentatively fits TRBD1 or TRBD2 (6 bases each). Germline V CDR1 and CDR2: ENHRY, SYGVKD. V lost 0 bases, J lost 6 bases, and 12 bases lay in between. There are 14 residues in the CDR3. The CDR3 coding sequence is TGTGCCATCAGTGAGTCTTTCAGGGGAGGCGAGCAGTACTTC. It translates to CAISESFRGGEQYF.

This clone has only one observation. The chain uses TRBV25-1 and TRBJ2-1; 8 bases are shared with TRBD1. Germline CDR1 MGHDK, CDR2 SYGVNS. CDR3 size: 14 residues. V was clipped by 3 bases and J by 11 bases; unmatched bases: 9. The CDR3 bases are TGTGCCAGCAGTGACTATCGCCCAGGGGGCCAGCAGTTCTTC. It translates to CASSDYRPGGQQFF.

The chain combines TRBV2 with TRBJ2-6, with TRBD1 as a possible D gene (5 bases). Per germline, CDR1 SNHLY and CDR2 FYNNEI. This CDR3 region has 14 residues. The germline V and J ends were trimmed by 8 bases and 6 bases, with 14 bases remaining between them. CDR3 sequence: CASGHRSEANVLTF. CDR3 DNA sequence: TGTGCCAGCGGCCACAGGAGTGAGGCCAACGTCCTGACTTTC.

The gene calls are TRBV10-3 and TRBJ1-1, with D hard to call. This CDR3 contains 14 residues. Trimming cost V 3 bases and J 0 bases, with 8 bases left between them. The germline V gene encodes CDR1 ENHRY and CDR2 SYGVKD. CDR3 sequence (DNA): TGTGCCATCAGTGATAGCTTTTTGAACACTGAAGCTTTCTTT. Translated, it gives CAISDSFLNTEAFF.

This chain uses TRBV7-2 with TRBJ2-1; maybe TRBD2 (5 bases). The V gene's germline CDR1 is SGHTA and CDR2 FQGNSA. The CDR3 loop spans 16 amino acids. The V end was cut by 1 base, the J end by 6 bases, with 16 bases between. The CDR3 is CASSLGSPSLSNEQFF. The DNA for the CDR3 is TGTGCCAGCAGCTTAGGTAGCCCTAGCTTGTCCAATGAGCAGTTCTTC.

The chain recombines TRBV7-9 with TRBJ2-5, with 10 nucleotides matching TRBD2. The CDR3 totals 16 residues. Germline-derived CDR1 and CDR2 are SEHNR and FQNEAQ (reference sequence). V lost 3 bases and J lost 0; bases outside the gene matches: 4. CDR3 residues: CASSLGLAGDQETQYF. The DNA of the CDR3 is TGTGCCAGCAGCTTGGGCCTAGCGGGAGACCAAGAGACCCAGTACTTC.

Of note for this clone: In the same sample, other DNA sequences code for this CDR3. The CDR3 sequence is CASSLAAGSTDTQYF. As DNA, the CDR3 is TGTGCCAGCAGCTTGGCGGCGGGGAGCACAGATACGCAGTATTTT. The rearrangement uses TRBV5-4 and TRBJ2-3, with D perhaps TRBD2 (6 bases). The germline CDR1 and CDR2 sequences are SGHNT and YYREEE (reference sequence). V was pared by 0 bases and J by 0 bases, with 8 bases between. CDR3 size: 15 residues.

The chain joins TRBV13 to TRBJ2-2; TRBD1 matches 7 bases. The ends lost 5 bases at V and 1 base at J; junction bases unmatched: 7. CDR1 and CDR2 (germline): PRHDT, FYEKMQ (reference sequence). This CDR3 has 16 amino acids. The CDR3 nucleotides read TGTGCCAGCAGCCGCCCGGGACAGAAGAACACCGGGGAGCTGTTTTTT. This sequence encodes CASSRPGQKNTGELFF.

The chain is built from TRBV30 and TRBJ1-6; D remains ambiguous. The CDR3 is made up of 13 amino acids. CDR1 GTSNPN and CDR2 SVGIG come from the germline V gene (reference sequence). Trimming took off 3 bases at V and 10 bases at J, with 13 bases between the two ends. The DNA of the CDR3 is TGTGCCTGGAGCGTAACAATTCTATCACCCCTCCACTTT. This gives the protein CAWSVTILSPLHF.

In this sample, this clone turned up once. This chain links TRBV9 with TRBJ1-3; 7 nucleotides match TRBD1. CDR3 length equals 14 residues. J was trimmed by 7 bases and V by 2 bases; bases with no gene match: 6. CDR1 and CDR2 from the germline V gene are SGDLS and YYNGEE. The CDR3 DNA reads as TGTGCCAGCAGCGTCTCACAGGGGTGGAACACCATATATTTT. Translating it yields CASSVSQGWNTIYF.

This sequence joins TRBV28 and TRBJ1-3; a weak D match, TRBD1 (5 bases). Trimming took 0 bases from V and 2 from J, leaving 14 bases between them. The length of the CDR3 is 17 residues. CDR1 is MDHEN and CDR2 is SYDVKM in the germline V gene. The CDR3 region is CASSLWEGTGTGNTIYF. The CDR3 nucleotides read TGTGCCAGCAGTTTATGGGAGGGGACGGGGACTGGAAACACCATATATTTT. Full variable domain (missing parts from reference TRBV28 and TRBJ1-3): DVKVTQSSRYLVKRTGEKVFLECVQDMDHENMFWYRQDPGLGLRLIYFSYDVKMKEKGDIPEGYSVSREKKERFSLILESASTNQTSMYLCASSLWEGTGTGNTIYFGEGSWLTVV.

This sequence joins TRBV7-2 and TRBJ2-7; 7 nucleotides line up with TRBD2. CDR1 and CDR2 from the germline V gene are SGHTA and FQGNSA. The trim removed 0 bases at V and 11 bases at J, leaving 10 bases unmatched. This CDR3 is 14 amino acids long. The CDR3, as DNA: TGTGCCAGCAGCTTAGCGCGGGAGACTAGTTACAAGTACTTC. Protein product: CASSLARETSYKYF. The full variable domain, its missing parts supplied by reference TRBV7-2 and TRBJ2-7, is GAGVSQSPSNKVTEKGKDVELRCDPISGHTALYWYRQSLGQGLEFLIYFQGNSAPDKSGLPSDRFSAERTGGSVSTLTIQRTQQEDSAVYLCASSLARETSYKYFGPGTRLTVT.

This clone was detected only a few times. CDR3 in DNA: TGCGCCAGCAGCCACCAACAGGGTAGCGGGCGTGGCTACACCTTC. This gives the protein CASSHQQGSGRGYTF. The J gene is TRBJ1-2, the V gene TRBV4-1; D possibly corresponds to TRBD1 (6 bases). Trimming shortened V by 3 bases and J by 7 bases, and 18 bases separated the two germline ends. The CDR3 spans 15 residues. Per germline, CDR1 MGHRA and CDR2 YSYEKL.

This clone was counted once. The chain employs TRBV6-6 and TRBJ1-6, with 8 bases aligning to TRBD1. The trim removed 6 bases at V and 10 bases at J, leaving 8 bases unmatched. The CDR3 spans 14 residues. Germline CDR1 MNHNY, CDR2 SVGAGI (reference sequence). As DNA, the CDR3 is TGTGCCAGCAGCCTGGACAGGGTCTGGTCACCCCTCCACTTT. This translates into CASSLDRVWSPLHF.

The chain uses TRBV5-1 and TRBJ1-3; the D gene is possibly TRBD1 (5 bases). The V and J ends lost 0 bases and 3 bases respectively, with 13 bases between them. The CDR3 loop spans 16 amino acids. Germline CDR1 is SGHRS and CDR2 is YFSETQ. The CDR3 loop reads CASSLATIGDGNTIYF. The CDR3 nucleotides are TGCGCCAGCAGCTTGGCCACTATAGGGGATGGAAACACCATATATTTT.

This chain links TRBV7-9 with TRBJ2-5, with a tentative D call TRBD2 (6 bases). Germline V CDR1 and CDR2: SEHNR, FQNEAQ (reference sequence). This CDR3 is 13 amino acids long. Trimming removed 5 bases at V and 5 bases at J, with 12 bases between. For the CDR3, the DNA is TGTGCCAGCAGCGCACTAGCCAGCGAGACCCAGTACTTC. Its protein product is CASSALASETQYF.

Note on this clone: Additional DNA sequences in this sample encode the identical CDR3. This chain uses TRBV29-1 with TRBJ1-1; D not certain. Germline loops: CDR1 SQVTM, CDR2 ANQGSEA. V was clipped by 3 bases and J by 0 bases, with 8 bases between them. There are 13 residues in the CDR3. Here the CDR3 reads CSVEKRMNTEAFF. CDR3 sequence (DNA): TGCAGCGTTGAGAAGCGGATGAACACTGAAGCTTTCTTT.

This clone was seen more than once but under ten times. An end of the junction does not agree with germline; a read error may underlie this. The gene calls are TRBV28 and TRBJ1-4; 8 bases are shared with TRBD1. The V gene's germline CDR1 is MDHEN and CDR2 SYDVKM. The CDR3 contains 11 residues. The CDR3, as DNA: TGTGCCAGCAGTCATGGGGGGACAGGTACTTTT. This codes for CASSHGGTGTF.

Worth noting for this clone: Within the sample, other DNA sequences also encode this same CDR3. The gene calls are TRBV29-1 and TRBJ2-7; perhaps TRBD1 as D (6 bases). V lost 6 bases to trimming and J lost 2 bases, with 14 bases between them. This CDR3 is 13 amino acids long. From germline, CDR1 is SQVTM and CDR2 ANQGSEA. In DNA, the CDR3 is TGCAGCGTCACCGGGACACTGACCTACGAGCAGTACTTC. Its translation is CSVTGTLTYEQYF.

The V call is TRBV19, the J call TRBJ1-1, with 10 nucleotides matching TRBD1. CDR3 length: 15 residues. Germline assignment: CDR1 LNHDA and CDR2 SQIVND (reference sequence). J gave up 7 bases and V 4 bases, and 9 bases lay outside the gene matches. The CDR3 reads CASSRGGQGDGEAFF. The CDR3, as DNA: TGTGCCAGTAGTAGAGGCGGACAGGGGGATGGTGAAGCTTTCTTT.

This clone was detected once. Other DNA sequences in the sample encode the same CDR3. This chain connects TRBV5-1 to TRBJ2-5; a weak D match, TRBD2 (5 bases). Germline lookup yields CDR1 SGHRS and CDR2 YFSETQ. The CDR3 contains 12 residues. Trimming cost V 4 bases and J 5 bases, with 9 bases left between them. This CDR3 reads CASSPGGETQYF. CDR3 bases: TGCGCCAGCAGCCCGGGCGGGGAGACCCAGTACTTC.

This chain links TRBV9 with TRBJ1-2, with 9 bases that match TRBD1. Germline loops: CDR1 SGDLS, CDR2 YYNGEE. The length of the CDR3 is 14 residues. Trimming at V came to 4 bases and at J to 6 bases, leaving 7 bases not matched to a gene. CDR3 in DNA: TGTGCCAGCAGCTCCCGGACAGGGGTTGATGGCTACACCTTC. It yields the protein CASSSRTGVDGYTF.

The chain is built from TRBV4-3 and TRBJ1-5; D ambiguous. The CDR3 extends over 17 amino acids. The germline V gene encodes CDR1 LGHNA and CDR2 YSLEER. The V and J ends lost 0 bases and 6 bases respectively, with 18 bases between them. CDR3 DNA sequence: TGCGCCAGCAGCCAAGATTGGCGGTGGAGGGTTGGTCAGCCCCAGCATTTT. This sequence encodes CASSQDWRWRVGQPQHF.

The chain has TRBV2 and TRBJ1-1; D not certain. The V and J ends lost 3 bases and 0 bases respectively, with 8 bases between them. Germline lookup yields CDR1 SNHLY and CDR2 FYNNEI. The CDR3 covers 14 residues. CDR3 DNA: TGTGCCAGCAGTGACAGGACCATGAACACTGAAGCTTTCTTT. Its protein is CASSDRTMNTEAFF.

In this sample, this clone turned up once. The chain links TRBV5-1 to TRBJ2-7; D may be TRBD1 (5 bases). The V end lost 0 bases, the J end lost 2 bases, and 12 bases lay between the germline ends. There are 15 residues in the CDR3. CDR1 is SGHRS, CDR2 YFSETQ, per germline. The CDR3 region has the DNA TGCGCCAGCAGCTTGGGTGCCCAGGGTACCTACGAGCAGTACTTC. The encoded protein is CASSLGAQGTYEQYF. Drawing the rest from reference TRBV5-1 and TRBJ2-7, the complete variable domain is KAGVTQTPRYLIKTRGQQVTLSCSPISGHRSVSWYQQTPGQGLQFLFEYFSETQRNKGNFPGRFSGRQFSNSRSEMNVSTLELGDSALYLCASSLGAQGTYEQYFGPGTRLTVT.

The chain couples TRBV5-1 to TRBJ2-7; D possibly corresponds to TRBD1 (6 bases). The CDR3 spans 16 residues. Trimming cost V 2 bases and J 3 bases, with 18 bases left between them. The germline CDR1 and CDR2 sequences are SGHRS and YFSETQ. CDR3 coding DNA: TGCGCCAGCAGCTTTCCAGGGGTACAAAGCCGCTACGAGCAGTACTTC. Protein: CASSFPGVQSRYEQYF.

CDR3 coding DNA: TGTGCCAGCAGCCAAGCCCGGTTTCAGCCCCAGCATTTT. Translation: CASSQARFQPQHF. The chain carries TRBV11-2 and TRBJ1-5, with D unclear. The CDR3 is 13 residues long. V was trimmed by 5 bases and J by 6 bases, leaving 11 bases between them. Germline CDR1 is SGHAT and CDR2 is FQNNGV.